Listed below are T cell receptor beta chains from one sample, sequenced in a study of blood T cell repertoires in COVID-19. Assay used: immunoSEQ multiplex PCR; TCRdb lists only in-frame clones, some missing. The data show a few hundred thousand clones, roughly 84% seen once. What was sequenced was peripheral blood. These receptors came from a man between 50 and 59 years old with active or convalescent COVID-19. CDR3s leave out the opening cysteine and the closing phenylalanine or tryptophan.

11	TRBV6-6	TRBJ2-1	ASSYNERVEQF
12	TRBV5-1	TRBJ1-1	ASSLGTGNTEAF
13	TRBV5-6	TRBJ2-5	ASSYYPGQKETQY
13	TRBV5-6	TRBJ1-1	ASIRTDLMNTEAF
12	TRBV5-1	TRBJ2-7	ASSSESNPYEQY
14	TRBV19	TRBJ2-7	ASSSSGTGFTYEQY
10	TRBV19	TRBJ2-3	ASSIRGGTQY
12	TRBV5-1	TRBJ2-3	ASRAGALTDTQY
13	TRBV3-1/TRBV3-2	TRBJ1-3	ASSQEPVSGNTIY
11	TRBV29-1	TRBJ1-1	SVGSVGNTEAF
12	TRBV24-1	TRBJ2-5	ATSETGTAETQY
10	TRBV29-1	TRBJ1-2	SAGGVKYGYT
14	TRBV30	TRBJ1-1	AWSSAGGAGNTEAF
12	TRBV7-2	TRBJ2-5	ASSFTGFQEAQY
15	TRBV9	TRBJ2-1	ASSVGSGGGSYNEQF
13	TRBV7-2	TRBJ2-5	ASSSWTSDGETQY
13	TRBV28	TRBJ1-5	ASTPVRGGNQPQH
10	TRBV2	TRBJ1-2	ASGQRNYGYT
11	TRBV10-3	TRBJ1-1	AICRTLNTEAF
14	TRBV6-2/TRBV6-3	TRBJ2-5	ASSYALAGGQETQY
10	TRBV28	TRBJ1-3	ASRAPGNTIY
12	TRBV6-6	TRBJ1-5	ASTTGDGNQPQH
10	TRBV5-3	TRBJ2-1	ASSGLLNEQF
11	TRBV5-1	TRBJ2-1	ASSTDRYNEQF
14	TRBV29-1	TRBJ2-3	SVAKAWRSGTDTQY
9	TRBV20-1	TRBJ1-1	SAGSSRQAF
13	TRBV5-5	TRBJ2-5	ASSLESRVRETQY
11	TRBV7-3	TRBJ2-3	ASSWGQADTQY
17	TRBV3-1/TRBV3-2	TRBJ2-3	ASSRPLAGGPGGTDTQY
13	TRBV19	TRBJ1-1	ASSIRRSWTNEAF
9	TRBV20-1	TRBJ2-3	SGGGADTQY
13	TRBV6-5	TRBJ2-7	ASRKTSGGSYEQY
12	TRBV2	TRBJ1-4	ASKTGSTNEKLF
11	TRBV19	TRBJ1-5	ASSTAGSQPQH
13	TRBV10-3	TRBJ2-7	AVSKTAENRAEQY
13	TRBV19	TRBJ1-2	ASSIAAGHGGGYT
11	TRBV6-6	TRBJ1-5	ASSGGAGQPQH
12	TRBV29-1	TRBJ1-2	SVEAPGGIYGYT
13	TRBV7-9	TRBJ1-2	ASSLGVGNNYGYT
10	TRBV11-3	TRBJ1-2	ASSLVPDRYT
15	TRBV12-5	TRBJ1-6	ASGLRDSSSYNSPLH
13	TRBV4-1	TRBJ2-7	ASSQDRGSGYEQY
12	TRBV18	TRBJ1-5	ASSRNREGQPQH
11	TRBV6-5	TRBJ2-5	ASSYAGGGTQY
10	TRBV7-9	TRBJ1-6	ASSPQNSPLH
13	TRBV18	TRBJ2-1	ASSQGLAEINEQF
16	TRBV4-3	TRBJ1-3	ASSQDPRGTGRRDTIY
12	TRBV11-2	TRBJ1-3	ASSPTVAGNTIY
10	TRBV12-3/TRBV12-4	TRBJ2-1	ASSLSGNEQF
12	TRBV6-6	TRBJ1-2	ASRRNGQDYGYT
12	TRBV7-2	TRBJ1-4	ASSLDRASEKLF
12	TRBV27	TRBJ1-4	ASSFGQGNEKLF
12	TRBV2	TRBJ1-1	ASSPQGDRAEAF
11	TRBV18	TRBJ2-3	ASSSRETDTQY
11	TRBV11-2	TRBJ1-2	ASSLEGGSGYT
11	TRBV2	TRBJ1-2	ASKNRQGGGYT
12	TRBV29-1	TRBJ2-6	SAARGTGANVLT
9	TRBV15	TRBJ2-1	ATSTYNEQF
11	TRBV19	TRBJ1-5	ASSGTDNQPQH